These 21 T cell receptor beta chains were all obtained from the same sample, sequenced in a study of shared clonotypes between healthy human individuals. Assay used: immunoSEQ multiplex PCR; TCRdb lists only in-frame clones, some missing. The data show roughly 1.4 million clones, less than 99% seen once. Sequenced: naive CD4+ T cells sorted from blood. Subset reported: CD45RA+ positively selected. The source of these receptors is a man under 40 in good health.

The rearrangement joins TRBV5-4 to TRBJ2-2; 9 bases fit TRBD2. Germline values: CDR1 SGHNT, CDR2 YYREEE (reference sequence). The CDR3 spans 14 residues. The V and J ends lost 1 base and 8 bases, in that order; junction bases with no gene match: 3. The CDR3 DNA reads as TGTGCCAGCAGCTTGCTTAGCGGGAGTGGGGAGCTGTTTTTT. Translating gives CASSLLSGSGELFF.

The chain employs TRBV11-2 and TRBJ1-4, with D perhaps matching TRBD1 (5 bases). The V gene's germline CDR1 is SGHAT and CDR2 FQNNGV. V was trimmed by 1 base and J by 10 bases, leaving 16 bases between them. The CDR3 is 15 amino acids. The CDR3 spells CASSLGPRGRGKLFF. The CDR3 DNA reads TGTGCCAGCAGCTTAGGGCCCCGGGGAAGGGGAAAACTGTTTTTT.

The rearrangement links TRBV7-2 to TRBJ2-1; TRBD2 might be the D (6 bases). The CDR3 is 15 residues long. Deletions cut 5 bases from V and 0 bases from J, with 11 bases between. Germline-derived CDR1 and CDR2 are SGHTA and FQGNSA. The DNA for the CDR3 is TGTGCCAGCAGCACGGAGGGGAGCTCCTACAATGAGCAGTTCTTC. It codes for CASSTEGSSYNEQFF. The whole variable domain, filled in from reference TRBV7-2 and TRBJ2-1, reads GAGVSQSPSNKVTEKGKDVELRCDPISGHTALYWYRQSLGQGLEFLIYFQGNSAPDKSGLPSDRFSAERTGGSVSTLTIQRTQQEDSAVYLCASSTEGSSYNEQFFGPGTRLTVL.

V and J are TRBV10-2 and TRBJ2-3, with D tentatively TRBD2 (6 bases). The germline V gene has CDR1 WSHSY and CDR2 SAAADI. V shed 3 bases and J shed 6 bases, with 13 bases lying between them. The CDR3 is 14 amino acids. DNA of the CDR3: TGCGCCAGCAGTGACGGGCAGGGACTGGATACGCAGTATTTT. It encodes CASSDGQGLDTQYF.

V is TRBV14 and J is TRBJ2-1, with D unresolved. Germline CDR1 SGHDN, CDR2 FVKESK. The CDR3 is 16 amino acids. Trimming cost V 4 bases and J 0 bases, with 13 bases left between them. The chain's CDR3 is CASSLYRSFSYNEQFF. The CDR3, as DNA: TGTGCCAGCAGCCTTTACCGAAGCTTCTCCTACAATGAGCAGTTCTTC.

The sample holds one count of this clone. CDR3 residues: CASTPHLIPGYPEAFF. DNA of the CDR3: TGTGCCAGCACCCCGCACCTTATACCCGGCTACCCTGAAGCTTTCTTT. The chain combines TRBV21-1 with TRBJ1-1. TRBV21-1 is annotated as a pseudogene. The CDR3 has 16 amino acids.

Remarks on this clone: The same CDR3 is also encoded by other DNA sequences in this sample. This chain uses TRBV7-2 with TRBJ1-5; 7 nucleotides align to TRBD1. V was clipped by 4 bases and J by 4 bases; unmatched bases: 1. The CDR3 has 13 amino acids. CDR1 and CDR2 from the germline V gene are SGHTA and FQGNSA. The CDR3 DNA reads TGTGCCAGCAGCTACAGGGGTAATCAGCCCCAGCATTTT. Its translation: CASSYRGNQPQHF.

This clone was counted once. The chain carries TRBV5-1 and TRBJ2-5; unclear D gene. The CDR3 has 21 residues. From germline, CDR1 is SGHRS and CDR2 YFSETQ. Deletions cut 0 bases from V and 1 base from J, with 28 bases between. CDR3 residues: CASSLGSVVYKPNFGQETQYF. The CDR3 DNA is TGCGCCAGCAGCTTGGGTAGTGTTGTATACAAACCCAATTTCGGCCAAGAGACCCAGTACTTC.

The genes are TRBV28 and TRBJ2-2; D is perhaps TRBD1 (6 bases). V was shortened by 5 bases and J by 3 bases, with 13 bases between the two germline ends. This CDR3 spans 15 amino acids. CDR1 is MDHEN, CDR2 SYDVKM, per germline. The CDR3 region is CASSTQGGYTGELFF. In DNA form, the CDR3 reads TGTGCCAGCAGTACACAGGGTGGTTACACCGGGGAGCTGTTTTTT.

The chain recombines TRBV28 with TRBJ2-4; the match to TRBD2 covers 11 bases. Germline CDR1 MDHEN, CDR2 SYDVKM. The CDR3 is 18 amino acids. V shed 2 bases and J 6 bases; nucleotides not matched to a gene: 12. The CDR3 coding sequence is TGTGCCAGCAGTTTAGTAGTCTCTAGCGGGAGGCACGGAAACATTCAGTACTTC. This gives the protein CASSLVVSSGRHGNIQYF.

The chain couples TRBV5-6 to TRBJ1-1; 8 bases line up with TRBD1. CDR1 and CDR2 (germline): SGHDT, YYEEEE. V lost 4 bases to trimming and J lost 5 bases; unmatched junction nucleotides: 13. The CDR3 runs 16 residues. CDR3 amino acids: CASSPNPTGVGTEAFF. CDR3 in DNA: TGTGCCAGCAGCCCAAACCCGACAGGGGTGGGAACTGAAGCTTTCTTT.

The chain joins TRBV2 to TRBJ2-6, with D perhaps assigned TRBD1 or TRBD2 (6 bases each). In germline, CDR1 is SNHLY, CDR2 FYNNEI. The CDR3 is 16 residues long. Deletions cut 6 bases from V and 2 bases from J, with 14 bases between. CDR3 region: CASSRDSGAGANVLTF. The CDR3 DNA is TGTGCCAGCAGCCGGGACTCAGGGGCTGGGGCCAACGTCCTGACTTTC. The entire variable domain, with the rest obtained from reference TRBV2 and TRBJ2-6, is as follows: EPEVTQTPSHQVTQMGQEVILRCVPISNHLYFYWYRQILGQKVEFLVSFYNNEISEKSEIFDDQFSVERPDGSNFTLKIRSTKLEDSAMYFCASSRDSGAGANVLTFGAGSRLTVL.

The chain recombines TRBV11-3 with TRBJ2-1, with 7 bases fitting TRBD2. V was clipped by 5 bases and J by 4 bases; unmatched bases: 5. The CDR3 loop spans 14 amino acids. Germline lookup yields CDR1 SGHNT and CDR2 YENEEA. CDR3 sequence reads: CASSPSGPYNEQFF. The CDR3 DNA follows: TGTGCCAGCAGCCCTAGCGGCCCTTACAATGAGCAGTTCTTC.

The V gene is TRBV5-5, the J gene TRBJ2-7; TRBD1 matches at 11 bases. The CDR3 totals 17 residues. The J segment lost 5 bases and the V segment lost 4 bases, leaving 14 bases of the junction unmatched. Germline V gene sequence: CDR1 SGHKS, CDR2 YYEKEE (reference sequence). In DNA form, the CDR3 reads TGTGCCAGCAGCACAGCGGGCGTGGACAGGGGGCGCGACGAGCAGTACTTC. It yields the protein CASSTAGVDRGRDEQYF. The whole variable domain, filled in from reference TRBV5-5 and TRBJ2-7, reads DAGVTQSPTHLIKTRGQQVTLRCSPISGHKSVSWYQQVLGQGPQFIFQYYEKEERGRGNFPDRFSARQFPNYSSELNVNALLLGDSALYLCASSTAGVDRGRDEQYFGPGTRLTVT.

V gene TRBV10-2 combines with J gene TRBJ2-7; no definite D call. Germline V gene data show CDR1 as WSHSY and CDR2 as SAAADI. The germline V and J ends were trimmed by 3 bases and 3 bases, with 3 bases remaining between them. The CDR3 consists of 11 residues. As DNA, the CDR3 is TGCGCCAGCAGTGACTTCTACGAGCAGTACTTC. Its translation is CASSDFYEQYF.

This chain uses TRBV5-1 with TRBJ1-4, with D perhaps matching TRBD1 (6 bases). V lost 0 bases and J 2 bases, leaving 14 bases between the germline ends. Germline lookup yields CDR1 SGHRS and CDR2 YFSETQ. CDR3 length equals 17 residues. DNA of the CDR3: TGCGCCAGCAGCTTGGCCCGGGGGCGGTCGACTAATGAAAAACTGTTTTTT. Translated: CASSLARGRSTNEKLFF.

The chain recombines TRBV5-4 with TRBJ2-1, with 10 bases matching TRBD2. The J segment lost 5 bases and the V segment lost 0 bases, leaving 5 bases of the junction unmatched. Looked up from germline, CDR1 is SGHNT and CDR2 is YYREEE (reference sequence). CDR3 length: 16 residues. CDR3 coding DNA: TGTGCCAGCAGCTTGGAAAGCGGGAGGGGTCACAATGAGCAGTTCTTC. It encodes CASSLESGRGHNEQFF.

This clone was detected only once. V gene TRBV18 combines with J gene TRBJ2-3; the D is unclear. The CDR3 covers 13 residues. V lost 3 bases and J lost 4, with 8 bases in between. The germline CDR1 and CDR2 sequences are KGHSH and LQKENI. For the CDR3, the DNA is TGTGCCAGCTCACCTTTTTTGGCAGATACGCAGTATTTT. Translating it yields CASSPFLADTQYF.

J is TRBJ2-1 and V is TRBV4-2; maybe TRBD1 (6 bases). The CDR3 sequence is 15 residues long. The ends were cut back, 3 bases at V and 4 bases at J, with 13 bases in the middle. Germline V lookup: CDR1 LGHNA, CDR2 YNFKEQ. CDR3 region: CASSQSPGDYNEQFF. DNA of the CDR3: TGTGCCAGCAGCCAGTCTCCAGGGGATTACAATGAGCAGTTCTTC.

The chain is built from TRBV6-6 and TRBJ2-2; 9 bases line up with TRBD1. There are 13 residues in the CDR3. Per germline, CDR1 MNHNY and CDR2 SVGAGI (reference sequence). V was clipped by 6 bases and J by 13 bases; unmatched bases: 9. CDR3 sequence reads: CASSLSGQGRLFF. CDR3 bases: TGTGCCAGCAGCCTGTCGGGACAGGGTAGGCTGTTTTTT.

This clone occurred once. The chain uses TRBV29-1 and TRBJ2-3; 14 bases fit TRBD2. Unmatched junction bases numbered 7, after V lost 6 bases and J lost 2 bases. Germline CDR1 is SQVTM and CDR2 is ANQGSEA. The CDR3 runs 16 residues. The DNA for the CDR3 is TGCAGCGTCGAGGGACTAGCGGGAGTGAACACAGATACGCAGTATTTT. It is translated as CSVEGLAGVNTDTQYF.